This T cell receptor beta chain stems from a study of graft-versus-host responses after intestinal transplantation listed by TCRdb under 2021. Study-wide context: Recipients received multivisceral, liver-intestinal, or isolated intestinal transplants. Anti-thymocyte globulin induction was given to all recipients, followed by maintenance tacrolimus and steroids for 3 to 4 years. Graft-versus-host and host-versus-graft alloreactive T cell clones were tracked in the graft, circulation and bone marrow after intestinal transplantation using bulk TCR-beta CDR3 sequencing. To identify alloreactive clones, pre-transplant mixed lymphocyte reaction products were sequenced and then compared with unstimulated pre-transplant donor and recipient T cells. A cohort of more than 20 intestinal transplant recipients, including one retransplant, was enrolled, and a few patients lacking pretransplant specimens were excluded. Donor T cell macrochimerism was defined as a peak of at least 4% donor T cells among recipient peripheral blood mononuclear cells. Rather than being sequenced by the commercial service, samples from a few later patients were sequenced in-house on an Illumina MiSeq and processed with MiXCR. Overall results and qualifications from the work: Peak levels of circulating GvH clones were associated with declines in HvG clones early after transplant. The conclusions were limited by the relatively low number and heterogeneity of the intestinal transplant patients. In the allografts of patients with donor T cell macrochimerism, GvH to HvG T cell clonal ratios were high. GvH clones were found in recipient bone marrow, and some of the GvH clones appeared earlier in ileal mucosa or blood, which is consistent with an intestinal mucosal origin.

On this clone itself: There are no base qualities to consult, and no much larger clone falls within one base.

The library was produced with the immunoSEQ multiplex PCR assay. For most patients, genomic DNA was isolated with the Qiagen DNeasy Blood and Tissue Kit and sent frozen to Adaptive Biotechnologies for TCR sequencing. Adaptive Biotechnologies carried out high-throughput TCR-beta CDR3 sequencing of genomic DNA for most patients. In the paper's pipeline: Adaptive's ImmunoSEQ software was the source of the TCR sequencing data for 15 to 20 patients, while three other patients were processed with MiXCR and VDJtools. To correct CD4 versus CD8 sorting errors, sequences present in both subsets at a frequency ratio below 5:1 were removed. CDR3 nucleotide sequences shared between donor and recipient were removed because the origin of such sequences could not be assigned. To be classed as alloreactive, a clone needed at least 2-fold expansion over unstimulated cells and a minimum CFSE-low frequency of 0.002% (template counts) or 0.001% (read counts). Mappable clones were those detected in sequenced pre-transplant spleen, lymph node, or MLR CFSE-low populations of the donor or recipient. Cumulative frequency of alloreactive clones was calculated as a percentage of all sequences weighted by copy number. The table comes from immuneACCESS by way of TCRdb, which keeps in-frame sequences with V and J called. Part of the clones is missing from these tables; in studies checked, under half for an unresolved V gene and the rest for unknown reasons. V, J and clone size are taken as reported in that table, and D and trimming were inferred from the DNA itself. In all, the sample holds about 22,000 clones, and 50% to 65% of those were seen once. The leading ten clones occupy approximately 1% of the sample.

The label giving this sample's time point can be read as: cells obtained before transplantation from donor or recipient. In the mixed lymphocyte reactions, about 200,000 CFSE-labeled pre-transplant responders were plated with about 200,000 irradiated violet-dye-labeled stimulators and cultured for six to seven days. Proliferating CD3+CD4+CFSE-low and CD3+CD8+CFSE-low responder cells were FACS-sorted on a BD Influx sorter after the mixed lymphocyte reaction. From a lookup of the germline V gene, CDR1 and CDR2 are MNHEY and SVGAGI. Between the V and J ends, shortened by 4 bases and 7 bases respectively, the junction contains 13 bases. Measured from the cysteine to the phenylalanine, the CDR3 is 13 residues long. The retained sequence is limited to the CDR3, 39 bases, with the frame set at the first base.

The sample here was alloreactive CD4+ T cells from a mixed lymphocyte reaction culture, taken before intestinal transplant. The cell subset or site label for this specimen denotes: CFSE-low proliferating T cells sorted from approximately 6-day pre-transplant mixed lymphocyte reaction (GvH or HvG direction). The receptor was derived from a human patient who received an intestinal transplant. The rearrangement joined TRBV6-5 to TRBJ1-2; the D gene is unclear. The nucleotides are TGTGCCAGCAGTTCCCGCAGCGCCTTTGGCTACACCTTC. This translates into CASSSRSAFGYTF.